The 21 T cell receptor beta chains given below trace back to one sample, sequenced in a study of cytotoxic CD8 clonotypes in ibrutinib-treated CLL. The data were produced by immunoSEQ multiplex PCR, yet TCRdb's version contains in-frame clones alone and is incomplete. Among more than 200,000 clones listed, under 75% were seen once. The sample in question was PBMCs, obtained after 24 months of ibrutinib treatment. The receptors originated from a human donor with chronic lymphocytic leukemia.

This rearrangement joins TRBV28 to TRBJ2-1; possibly TRBD2 for D (5 bases). The V end was cut by 9 bases, the J end by 3 bases, with 15 bases between. CDR1 and CDR2 (germline): MDHEN, SYDVKM. The CDR3 contains 14 residues. For the CDR3, the DNA is TGTGCCAGTCAAGGAGGACGGAACTACAATGAGCAGTTCTTC. Its protein product is CASQGGRNYNEQFF.

This chain links TRBV9 with TRBJ2-3; D may be TRBD1 or TRBD2 (5 bases each). From germline, CDR1 is SGDLS and CDR2 YYNGEE. This CDR3 has 19 amino acids. V gave up 0 bases and J gave up 3 bases, with 23 bases separating them. CDR3: CASSVAPFIGGEATDTQYF. CDR3 nucleotides: TGTGCCAGCAGCGTAGCTCCTTTTATTGGGGGAGAGGCGACAGATACGCAGTATTTT.

This chain joins TRBV5-1 and TRBJ2-2; D might be TRBD1 (6 bases). The germline V and J ends were trimmed by 2 bases and 4 bases, with 12 bases remaining between them. CDR3 length: 15 amino acids. Germline V gene sequence: CDR1 SGHRS, CDR2 YFSETQ. As DNA, the CDR3 is TGCGCCAGCAGCTTTGTGGGGACAATCACCGGGGAGCTGTTTTTT. Its protein product is CASSFVGTITGELFF.

This rearrangement joins TRBV9 to TRBJ1-2; TRBD1 agrees at 7 bases. This CDR3 contains 18 residues. The germline V gene encodes CDR1 SGDLS and CDR2 YYNGEE. Trimming took 3 bases from V and 2 from J; bases not matched to a gene: 16. The CDR3 DNA reads TGTGCCAGCAGCGCGAGCCCCCTTTCGGCAGGGGGAAACTATGGCTACACCTTC. Translation gives CASSASPLSAGGNYGYTF.

This clone appeared a single time. This rearrangement joins TRBV5-1 to TRBJ2-7; D is ambiguous. Looked up from germline, CDR1 is SGHRS and CDR2 is YFSETQ. V was pared by 4 bases and J by 2 bases, with 22 bases between. CDR3 length: 17 residues. Here the CDR3 reads CASSDLPVPSNAYEQYF. The CDR3 DNA is TGCGCCAGCAGCGATCTTCCCGTGCCCTCTAATGCCTACGAGCAGTACTTC.

The rearrangement links TRBV28 to TRBJ2-5, with TRBD2 matching 9 bases. The CDR3 contains 17 residues. V gave up 6 bases and J gave up 3 bases; unmatched junction bases: 14. Germline lookup yields CDR1 MDHEN and CDR2 SYDVKM. CDR3 sequence (DNA): TGTGCCAGCAGCCGTCTAGCGGGAAAGAGGATTGAAGAGACCCAGTACTTC. Protein sequence: CASSRLAGKRIEETQYF.

The chain has TRBV19 and TRBJ1-5, with D uncertain. CDR3 length: 14 amino acids. Between the trimmed V and J ends, which lost 6 bases and 4 bases, there was a span of 13 bases. Germline V CDR1 and CDR2: LNHDA, SQIVND (reference sequence). The CDR3 protein is CASSKAGGNQPQHF. CDR3 bases: TGTGCCAGTAGCAAAGCGGGAGGGAATCAGCCCCAGCATTTT.

The chain couples TRBV5-4 to TRBJ2-7; D may match TRBD1 or TRBD2 (5 bases each). Looked up from germline, CDR1 is SGHNT and CDR2 is YYREEE (reference sequence). CDR3 length: 13 residues. Between the trimmed V and J ends, which lost 2 bases and 1 base, there was a span of 7 bases. The DNA for the CDR3 is TGTGCCAGCAGCTTTGGGGGATCCTACGAGCAGTACTTC. This translates into CASSFGGSYEQYF.

This chain joins TRBV11-3 and TRBJ2-2, with D maybe TRBD2 (5 bases). Germline CDR1 SGHNT, CDR2 YENEEA. Trimming removed 0 bases from V and 6 bases from J, with 11 bases in between. The CDR3 length is 15 residues. Written as DNA, the CDR3 is TGTGCCAGCAGCTTAGAAGGGAAGGAGGCCGGGGAGCTGTTTTTT. It translates to CASSLEGKEAGELFF.

The rearrangement joins TRBV1 to TRBJ1-2. TRBV1 is termed a pseudogene. The CDR3 has 13 amino acids. The CDR3 coding sequence is TGCACCAGCAGCCAAGGCACGAGGAGTCGCGTGGCTTTC. The encoded protein is CTSSQGTRSRVAF.

This clone showed up just a few times. This chain joins TRBV5-1 and TRBJ2-3, with 9 positions matching TRBD2. The CDR3 length is 15 residues. CDR1 is SGHRS, CDR2 YFSETQ, per germline. V shed 5 bases and J 8 bases; nucleotides not matched to a gene: 12. CDR3 bases: TGCGCCAGCAGTCTAGCGGGAAGCGAGCCCGGTACGCAGTATTTT. This sequence encodes CASSLAGSEPGTQYF.

In its sample, this clone was seen a few times. The chain combines TRBV7-3 with TRBJ2-1; D is perhaps TRBD2 (6 bases). Germline CDR1 reads SGHTA; CDR2 reads FQGTGA. With 6 bases removed from V and 5 bases from J, the gap between germline ends came to 17 bases. The CDR3 is 15 amino acids. CDR3 nucleotide sequence: TGTGCCAGCAGTATTGAGGACTACCCCCACAATGAGCAGTTCTTC. Protein sequence: CASSIEDYPHNEQFF.

This chain links TRBV27 with TRBJ2-2, with D unresolved. V lost 3 bases, J lost 1 base, and 6 bases lay in between. Per germline, CDR1 MNHEY and CDR2 SMNVEV (reference sequence). The CDR3 totals 14 residues. This CDR3 is CASSFWGNTGELFF. The CDR3 nucleotides are TGTGCCAGCAGTTTTTGGGGGAACACCGGGGAGCTGTTTTTT.

In its sample, this clone was seen a few times. The chain carries TRBV25-1 and TRBJ2-7, with no clear D. The ends were cut back, 1 base at V and 3 bases at J, with 4 bases in the middle. The CDR3 is 12 residues long. CDR1 and CDR2 (germline): MGHDK, SYGVNS. This CDR3 is CASSEWGYEQYF. The DNA for the CDR3 is TGTGCCAGCAGTGAATGGGGCTACGAGCAGTACTTC.

V is TRBV29-1 and J is TRBJ2-5, with 9 bases that match TRBD1. V trimming: 4 bases; J trimming: 4 bases; junction bases outside the gene matches: 4. The CDR3 is 13 amino acids. CDR1 is SQVTM, CDR2 ANQGSEA, per germline. The CDR3 DNA reads as TGCAGCGTTGCCCCGACAGGGGGAGAGACCCAGTACTTC. Translating it yields CSVAPTGGETQYF.

J is TRBJ2-7 and V is TRBV2; no clear D gene. The V end lost 3 bases, the J end lost 7 bases, and 7 bases lay between the germline ends. The V gene's germline CDR1 is SNHLY and CDR2 FYNNEI. The CDR3 sequence is 11 residues long. CDR3 bases: TGTGCCAGCAGTGATTACCAGGAGCAGTACTTC. Residues: CASSDYQEQYF.

The chain uses TRBV30 and TRBJ2-2; no clear D gene. V lost 1 base to trimming and J lost 6 bases, with 9 bases between them. The CDR3 contains 13 residues. Germline V gene sequence: CDR1 GTSNPN, CDR2 SVGIG (reference sequence). The chain's CDR3 is CAWSAKLAGELFF. The CDR3 region has the DNA TGTGCCTGGAGTGCTAAGCTGGCCGGGGAGCTGTTTTTT.

The rearrangement joins TRBV19 to TRBJ2-1; tentatively, D is TRBD2 (6 bases). V lost 1 base, J lost 4 bases, and 11 bases lay in between. The CDR3 is made up of 15 amino acids. CDR1 is LNHDA, CDR2 SQIVND, per germline (reference sequence). The CDR3 bases are TGTGCCAGTAGTATAGGGGCTAGCGTATACAATGAGCAGTTCTTC. This translates into CASSIGASVYNEQFF.

J is TRBJ1-2 and V is TRBV29-1; D unclear. Deletions cut 2 bases from V and 8 bases from J, with 9 bases between. This CDR3 spans 11 amino acids. Germline V gives CDR1 SQVTM, CDR2 ANQGSEA. The CDR3 loop reads CSVEPTTGYTF. Here the CDR3 DNA reads TGCAGCGTTGAACCCACCACCGGCTACACCTTC. The full variable domain, in which reference TRBV29-1 and TRBJ1-2 provide the parts outside the CDR3, is SAVISQKPSRDICQRGTSLTIQCQVDSQVTMMFWYRQQPGQSLTLIATANQGSEATYESGFVIDKFPISRPNLTFSTLTVSNMSPEDSSIYLCSVEPTTGYTFGSGTRLTVV.

The V gene is TRBV2, the J gene TRBJ1-1; D is unresolved. CDR1 is SNHLY and CDR2 is FYNNEI in the germline V gene. Between the trimmed V and J ends, which lost 2 bases and 1 base, there was a span of 11 bases. The CDR3 consists of 15 residues. The CDR3 is CASSERVGENTEAFF. The CDR3 bases are TGTGCCAGCAGTGAACGGGTGGGCGAGAACACTGAAGCTTTCTTT.

The table lists this clone with a few counts. DNA for the CDR3: TGTGCCAGCAGCCCGGGGGGAGAAAACATTCAGTACTTC. The encoded protein is CASSPGGENIQYF. The V and J genes are TRBV7-6 and TRBJ2-4; TRBD2 aligns across 7 bases. The ends lost 5 bases at V and 5 bases at J; junction bases unmatched: 3. CDR3 size: 13 residues. CDR1 and CDR2 (germline): SGHVS, FNYEAQ.